Given below is one TCR beta chain in context. This sample stems from a study of T cell responses to AZD1222 COVID-19 vaccine. V lost 2 bases to trimming and J lost 7 bases; unmatched junction nucleotides: 5. Germline loops: CDR1 MNHEY, CDR2 SVGEGT. This CDR3 is built from 16 residues. Some clones are missing from TCRdb's copy, which holds only in-frame ones; the method was immunoSEQ multiplex PCR. Altogether approximately 77,000 clones are present, around 92% being singletons, with the ten largest covering 7% to 8.5%. Sequencing was performed on peripheral blood, taken on day 0 of MenACWY control vaccination. The V gene is TRBV6-2 or TRBV6-3, the J gene TRBJ1-6; TRBD1 agrees at 10 bases. This receptor was obtained from an adult in good health. The CDR3 region is CASSYLRTGGNSPLHF. CDR3 in DNA: TGTGCCAGCAGTTACCTTCGGACAGGGGGAAATTCACCCCTCCACTTT.